Presented here are 20 T cell receptor beta chains from one specimen sequenced in a study of T cell clonotyping in hematopoietic cell transplantation. Sequencing used immunoSEQ multiplex PCR; TCRdb keeps in-frame clones, though not all of them. The sample lists about 11,000 clones, approximately 45% occurring once. Here the sequenced sample was PBMCs, taken 30 days after allogeneic stem cell transplant. The receptors shown here come from a male patient aged 50 or older who had an allogeneic stem cell transplant from an unrelated donor, so the T cells may come from the graft donor. Some clones in this sample may be carry-over from other donors' samples.

This chain joins TRBV28 and TRBJ2-2, with unresolved D. Trimming took off 10 bases at V and 5 bases at J, with 17 bases between the two ends. Germline CDR1 and CDR2: MDHEN and SYDVKM. The CDR3 is made up of 14 amino acids. The CDR3 protein is CATQPRTGTGELFF. As DNA, the CDR3 is TGTGCCACCCAGCCGAGGACCGGTACCGGGGAGCTGTTTTTT.

This clone was picked up a small number of times. The chain links TRBV5-6 to TRBJ2-3; D is ambiguous. Germline loops: CDR1 SGHDT, CDR2 YYEEEE. The CDR3 spans 15 residues. Trimming pared 4 bases from V and 4 bases from J, leaving 16 bases between. The CDR3 spells CASSPPFLYPDTQYF. The CDR3 coding sequence is TGTGCCAGCAGCCCCCCGTTCTTGTACCCAGATACGCAGTATTTT.

The chain uses TRBV4-3 and TRBJ1-2; TRBD1 matches 8 bases. The CDR3 is made up of 15 amino acids. Trimming took 0 bases from V and 2 from J; bases not matched to a gene: 2. The germline gives CDR1 LGHNA, CDR2 YSLEER. The CDR3 reads CASSQDDRGNYGYTF. The CDR3, as DNA: TGCGCCAGCAGCCAAGACGACAGGGGAAACTATGGCTACACCTTC.

This clone was counted a few times. The V gene is TRBV7-2, the J gene TRBJ2-7; D call uncertain. CDR3 length: 14 amino acids. The germline gives CDR1 SGHTA, CDR2 FQGNSA. V lost 1 base, J lost 1 base, and 8 bases lay in between. CDR3 nucleotide sequence: TGTGCCAGCAGCTTAGACTGGAGATCCTACGAGCAGTACTTC. Translation gives CASSLDWRSYEQYF.

J is TRBJ1-2 and V is TRBV5-7; D is uncertain. TRBV5-7 is reported as an ORF; its role is uncertain. This CDR3 is 19 amino acids long. V lost 4 bases and J 0 bases, leaving 25 bases between the germline ends. CDR3 sequence (DNA): TGTGCCAGCAGCCTGACAAGGCGTGGTGGCAGCCTCTCTAACTATGGCTACACCTTC. It yields the protein CASSLTRRGGSLSNYGYTF.

The genes are TRBV10-3 and TRBJ2-7; D gene uncertain. This CDR3 is built from 12 residues. Per germline, CDR1 ENHRY and CDR2 SYGVKD. V was trimmed by 2 bases and J by 3 bases, leaving 5 bases between them. This chain's CDR3 is CAISENYYEQYF. The CDR3 DNA follows: TGTGCCATCAGTGAGAACTACTACGAGCAGTACTTC.

In regard to this clone: At one of its ends the junction is not consistent with the germline gene, which may arise from a read error. The V gene is TRBV11-3, the J gene TRBJ2-5; D not certain. This CDR3 has 11 residues. Germline V gene lookup returns CDR1 SGHNT and CDR2 YENEEA. The CDR3: CASSVEETQYF. The CDR3 nucleotides are TGTGCCAGCAGCGTAGAAGAGACCCAGTACTTC.

The rearrangement joins TRBV5-1 to TRBJ1-1, with D possibly TRBD1 on 5 matching bases. From germline, CDR1 is SGHRS and CDR2 YFSETQ. V lost 1 base and J 4 bases, leaving 11 bases between the germline ends. The CDR3 spans 14 residues. The CDR3 sequence is CASSLSLGVTEAFF. The DNA of the CDR3 is TGCGCCAGCAGCTTGTCGCTGGGGGTCACTGAAGCTTTCTTT.

This clone was detected only a few times. The V and J genes are TRBV5-4 and TRBJ1-2, with D perhaps TRBD1 (5 bases). V lost 4 bases and J 12 bases, leaving 13 bases between the germline ends. CDR3 length equals 11 residues. The germline V gene encodes CDR1 SGHNT and CDR2 YYREEE (reference sequence). The CDR3 DNA reads TGTGCCAGCAGCCGAGGACAAGTTGACACCTTC. Translation gives CASSRGQVDTF.

The DNA of the CDR3 is TGTGCCAGCACTGACCAAGAGACCCAGTACTTC. Amino acids: CASTDQETQYF. The chain combines TRBV6-6 with TRBJ2-5; unclear D gene. V was pared by 7 bases and J by 0 bases, with 3 bases between. This CDR3 has 11 amino acids. Germline V gene sequence: CDR1 MNHNY, CDR2 SVGAGI (reference sequence).

This clone has just a few counts. The chain is built from TRBV2 and TRBJ1-2; 7 bases are shared with TRBD1. Germline lookup yields CDR1 SNHLY and CDR2 FYNNEI. J lost 4 bases, V lost 11 bases, and 10 bases had no gene match. This CDR3 spans 13 amino acids. The CDR3: CAGSGGQGYGYTF. CDR3 coding DNA: TGTGCCGGTTCAGGGGGTCAAGGCTATGGCTACACCTTC.

The chain joins TRBV30 to TRBJ1-2; D not resolved. V lost 1 base and J lost 2, with 11 bases in between. Germline CDR1 reads GTSNPN; CDR2 reads SVGIG (reference sequence). The CDR3 extends over 14 amino acids. The DNA of the CDR3 is TGTGCCTGGAGTGCCTCTCGGAAAAACTATGGCTACACCTTC. Translation: CAWSASRKNYGYTF.

The table lists this clone with a few counts. The chain uses TRBV1 and TRBJ2-1; the table's D call of TRBD2 was not tested on the DNA. TRBV1 counts as a pseudogene. The CDR3 spans 18 residues. The CDR3 nucleotides are TGCACCAGCAGCCAAGATAAGGGGCTAGCGCACCCCTACAATGAGCAGTTCTTC. It encodes CTSSQDKGLAHPYNEQFF.

CDR3 sequence: CASSVVLLPTPDYGYTF. CDR3 DNA: TGTGCCAGCAGCGTAGTTCTCCTCCCTACTCCGGACTATGGCTACACCTTC. This chain links TRBV9 with TRBJ1-2; D uncertain. The ends were cut back, 0 bases at V and 3 bases at J, with 18 bases in the middle. This CDR3 has 17 amino acids. Per the germline V gene, CDR1 is SGDLS and CDR2 is YYNGEE.

This clone was seen more than once but under ten times. The chain couples TRBV2 to TRBJ1-2, with a possible D match to TRBD1 (6 bases). The CDR3 is made up of 14 amino acids. Germline V gene data show CDR1 as SNHLY and CDR2 as FYNNEI. Trimming stripped 8 bases from V and 8 bases from J, with 21 bases between. CDR3 amino acids: CASERDTSSGGYTF. For the CDR3, the DNA is TGTGCCAGCGAGCGGGACACATCCTCGGGGGGCTACACCTTC.

This clone was detected a few times. The chain employs TRBV28 and TRBJ1-5, with D perhaps TRBD1 (5 bases). Trimming took 5 bases from V and 7 from J, leaving 24 bases between them. Germline V gene data show CDR1 as MDHEN and CDR2 as SYDVKM. There are 17 residues in the CDR3. This CDR3 reads CASSPDSSERVRQPQHF. As DNA, the CDR3 is TGTGCCAGCAGTCCAGACAGCTCGGAGAGGGTCAGACAGCCCCAGCATTTT.

This clone occurred once. This chain connects TRBV7-9 to TRBJ1-6; D possibly corresponds to TRBD1 (6 bases). The V gene's germline CDR1 is SEHNR and CDR2 FQNEAQ (reference sequence). The V end lost 0 bases, the J end lost 14 bases, and 14 bases lay between the germline ends. This CDR3 spans 14 amino acids. The CDR3 reads CASSLALDSIALHF. The CDR3 nucleotides are TGTGCCAGCAGCTTAGCCCTGGACAGCATTGCCCTCCACTTT.

V usage is TRBV6-5 and J usage is TRBJ2-7, with TRBD1 identical over 8 bases. V trimming: 0 bases; J trimming: 6 bases; junction bases outside the gene matches: 10. This CDR3 region has 16 residues. Per the germline V gene, CDR1 is MNHEY and CDR2 is SVGAGI. The CDR3: CASSYSSGGFDSEQYF. The CDR3, as DNA: TGTGCCAGCAGTTACTCGTCAGGGGGCTTCGATAGCGAGCAGTACTTC.

This clone has a handful of counts. This chain joins TRBV11-1 and TRBJ1-1; D perhaps matches TRBD1 (5 bases). From germline, CDR1 is SGHAT and CDR2 FQDESV (reference sequence). The CDR3 extends over 13 amino acids. V was pared by 3 bases and J by 5 bases, with 10 bases between. The CDR3 DNA reads TGTGCCAGCAGCTTTGGGACGGCGACTGAAGCTTTCTTT. It codes for CASSFGTATEAFF.

The chain joins TRBV2 to TRBJ1-1; the match to TRBD1 covers 9 bases. V shed 5 bases, J shed 0 bases, and the junction held 16 bases outside the gene matches. The CDR3 length is 19 residues. From germline, CDR1 is SNHLY and CDR2 FYNNEI. The CDR3, as DNA: TGTGCCAGCAGTTATCCGGGACAGGGAGTCGCTTCGATGAACACTGAAGCTTTCTTT. Translated, it gives CASSYPGQGVASMNTEAFF.